This entry features one T cell receptor (beta chain) sequence. This sample was taken from a study of molecular identifiers for immune sequencing clone quantification. TCRdb itself ran the PCR reads through MiXCR, one entry per CDR3 protein. Of over 550,000 distinct CDR3 sequences in the sample, 25% are singletons; the top ten hold approximately 0.75%. Sorting was used to obtain naive CD8 T cells (CD8+CD4-CCR7+CD45RA+). The CDR3 contains 16 residues. V was cut by 0 bases and J by 0 bases, with 14 bases left in between. Per the germline V gene, CDR1 is DFQATT and CDR2 is SNEGSKA (reference sequence). Sequenced: naive CD8+ T cells from blood, with Jurkat cell RNA spiked in. Subset here: FACS-sorted CD8+CD4-CCR7+CD45RA+ naive T cells. The genes are TRBV20-1 and TRBJ1-1; D is perhaps TRBD1 (5 bases). The sequence came from a human donor in good health. Some libraries in this study had Jurkat cell RNA spiked in. The CDR3 sequence is CSARDHSGRVNTEAFF. Written as DNA, the CDR3 is TGCAGTGCTAGAGATCATTCGGGCAGGGTGAACACTGAAGCTTTCTTT.